Detailed here is one T cell receptor (beta chain). TCRdb's table, derived via immunoSEQ multiplex PCR, lists solely in-frame clones and lacks some. The table records roughly 230,000 clones, 89% of them present only once. This sample is drawn from a study of blood T cell repertoires in COVID-19. From germline, CDR1 is LGHDT and CDR2 YNNKEL (reference sequence). The V segment lost 3 bases and the J segment 9 bases; nucleotides outside the gene matches: 1. The CDR3 has 12 amino acids. This chain links TRBV3-1 (or the pseudogene TRBV3-2) with TRBJ1-3; TRBD1 agrees at 8 bases. The TCR sequence derives from a woman in her 40s who had recovered from COVID-19. Sequenced input: peripheral blood. CDR3 nucleotides: TGTGCCAGCAGCCATGACAGGGGCACCATATATTTT. This translates into CASSHDRGTIYF.